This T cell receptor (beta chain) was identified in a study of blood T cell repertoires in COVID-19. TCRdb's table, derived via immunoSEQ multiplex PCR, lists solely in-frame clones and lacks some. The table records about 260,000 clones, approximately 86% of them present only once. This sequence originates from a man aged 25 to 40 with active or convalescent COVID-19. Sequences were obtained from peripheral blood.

The DNA of the CDR3 is TGTGCCAGCTCGGACAGGGGCTCTAATCAGCCCCAGCATTTT. Its protein product is CASSDRGSNQPQHF. V and J are TRBV7-9 and TRBJ1-5, with 9 bases matching TRBD1. V shed 8 bases, J shed 4 bases, and the junction held 6 bases outside the gene matches. Germline-derived CDR1 and CDR2 are SEHNR and FQNEAQ (reference sequence). CDR3 size: 14 residues.